This TCR beta chain came from a study of healthy donors' naive CD4 and CD8 T cells. Trimming removed 0 bases from V and 9 bases from J, with 13 bases in between. The V gene's germline CDR1 is SGHRS and CDR2 YFSETQ. The CDR3 contains 14 residues. TCR libraries were built from approximately 0.55 ug of total RNA by linear amplification. TCRdb called the reads again in MiXCR, with one record for every CDR3 protein. Of roughly 200,000 distinct CDR3 sequences listed, 74% are singletons. The count of this clonotype is one. The chain links TRBV5-1 to TRBJ2-1, with D hard to call. The specimen was naive CD4+ and CD8+ T cells sorted from blood, pooled from several donors. The TCR sequence derives from a pool of human donors in good health; the sample pools cells from several healthy donors. This chain's CDR3 is CASSLEAPEGEQFF. The DNA of the CDR3 is TGCGCCAGCAGCTTGGAGGCCCCGGAAGGTGAGCAGTTCTTC.